The source of this T cell receptor beta chain is a study of T cell changes during pregnancy in multiple sclerosis. Trimming left V 4 bases short and J 8 bases short, with 17 bases between. The CDR3 covers 14 residues. Germline V gene sequence: CDR1 SEHNR, CDR2 FQNEAQ (reference sequence). Assay: immunoSEQ multiplex PCR; the TCRdb copy retains only in-frame clones and omits some. The profile shows around 32,000 clones, about nine tenths of them singletons. The TCR sequence derives from a female donor in good health, enrolled as a control in a pregnancy study. The chain joins TRBV7-9 to TRBJ1-2, with D maybe TRBD1 (5 bases). The specimen was CD8+ T cells from peripheral blood mononuclear cells, collected in the second trimester of pregnancy. The CDR3 sequence is CASSSIDWGLGYTF. In DNA form, the CDR3 reads TGTGCCAGCAGCTCCATCGATTGGGGCCTCGGCTACACCTTC. Variable domain in full (rest from reference TRBV7-9 and TRBJ1-2): DTGVSQNPRHKITKRGQNVTFRCDPISEHNRLYWYRQTLGQGPEFLTYFQNEAQLEKSRLLSDRFSAERPKGSFSTLEIQRTEQGDSAMYLCASSSIDWGLGYTFGSGTRLTVV.